The source of this T cell receptor beta chain is a study of blood T cells in healthy people across ages. Turning to the study itself: About one barcoded beta molecule per two T cells came from capture by template switching. Study observations and caveats: Older age coincided with a roughly linear decline in TCR beta diversity per million T cells.

The CDR3 spans 16 residues. Germline V gene data show CDR1 as MGHRA and CDR2 as YSYEKL. About this clonotype: Its antigen is not identified.

The study isolated at least 6.5 million PBMCs from each sample. A second roughly 6 to 12 cycle PCR used barcoded and J-beta primers. A template-switch adaptor containing 12 random nucleotides labeled each cDNA molecule. MiXCR, run by TCRdb on the 5' RACE reads, gives a single entry per CDR3 protein. This table holds roughly 500,000 distinct CDR3 sequences, about 25% found once. Sequences were obtained from blood. The receptor was isolated from a woman in her sixties or seventies in good health. This sequence joins TRBV4-1 and TRBJ2-1, with D hard to call. The J call may be in error: the DNA end matches TRBJ2-7 better. The CDR3, as DNA: TGCGCCAGCAGCCAAGCTTCCCGGGTCAAGATCTTGGAGCAGTACTTC. It specifies CASSQASRVKILEQYF.